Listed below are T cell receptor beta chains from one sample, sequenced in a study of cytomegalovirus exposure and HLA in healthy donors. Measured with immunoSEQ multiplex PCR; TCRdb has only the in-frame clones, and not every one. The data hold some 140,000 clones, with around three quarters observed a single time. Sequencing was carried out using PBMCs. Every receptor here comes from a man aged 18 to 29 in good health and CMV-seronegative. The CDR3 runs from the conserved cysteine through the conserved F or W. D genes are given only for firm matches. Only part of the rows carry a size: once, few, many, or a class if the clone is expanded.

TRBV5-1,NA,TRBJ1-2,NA,TGCGCCAGTAGGGAGGGATTGGCTAACTATGGCTACACCTTC,CASREGLANYGYTF
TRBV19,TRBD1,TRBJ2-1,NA,TGTGCCAGTAGTACCGCGGACAGGGGCTCCTACAATGAGCAGTTCTTC,CASSTADRGSYNEQFF
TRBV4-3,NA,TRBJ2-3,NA,TGCGCCAGCTCCGGGGTCCCAAGCACAGATACGCAGTATTTT,CASSGVPSTDTQYF
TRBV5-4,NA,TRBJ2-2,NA,TGTGCCAGCAGCTTGCAGAACACCGGGGAGCTGTTTTTT,CASSLQNTGELFF
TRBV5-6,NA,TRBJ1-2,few,TGTGCCAGCAGCTTATCCCAGGTGCTTAACTATGGCTACACCTTC,CASSLSQVLNYGYTF
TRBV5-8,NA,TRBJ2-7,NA,TGTGCCAGCAGCTTGGTCTGGGCCAGCCTAAAACCCTACGAGCAGTACTTC,CASSLVWASLKPYEQYF
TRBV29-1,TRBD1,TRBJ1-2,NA,TGCAGCTACCTGGAACAGACAGGGACCGGGCGTGGCTACACCTTC,CSYLEQTGTGRGYTF
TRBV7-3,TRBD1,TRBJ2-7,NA,TGTGCCAGCAGACCCCACCGGGACAGGGACTACGAGCAGTACTTC,CASRPHRDRDYEQYF
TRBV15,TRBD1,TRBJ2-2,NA,TGTGCCACCAGCCCCCCAGGGGGTGTTGACACCGGGGAGCTGTTTTTT,CATSPPGGVDTGELFF
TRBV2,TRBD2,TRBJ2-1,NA,TGTGCCAGCAGTCCGCCGGGACTAGCTAATGAGCAGTTCTTC,CASSPPGLANEQFF
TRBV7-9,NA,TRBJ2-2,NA,TGTGCCAGCAGCTCCCTGGGCGCAGACACCGGGGAGCTGTTTTTT,CASSSLGADTGELFF
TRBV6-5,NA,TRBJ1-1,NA,TGTGCCACCAGTTTGGGTTGGGGGCAGAACACTGAAGCTTTCTTT,CATSLGWGQNTEAFF
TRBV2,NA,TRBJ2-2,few,TGTGCCAGCAGTCAGGGTCCCGGGGAGCTGTTTTTT,CASSQGPGELFF
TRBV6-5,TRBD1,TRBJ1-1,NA,TGTGCCAGCAGTTACTCGACAGGGATAGCTTTCTTT,CASSYSTGIAFF
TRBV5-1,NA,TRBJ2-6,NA,TGCGCCAGCAGCTTAACAGGGCTTGGGGCCAACGTCCTGACTTTC,CASSLTGLGANVLTF
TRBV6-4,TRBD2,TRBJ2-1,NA,TGTGCCAGCAGTGTAACTAGCGGACATGAGCAGTTCTTC,CASSVTSGHEQFF
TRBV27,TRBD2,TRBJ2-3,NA,TGTGCCAGCAGTTTACTCGGGGGGGCAACAGATACGCAGTATTTT,CASSLLGGATDTQYF
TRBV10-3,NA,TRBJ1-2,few,TGTGCCATCAGTGTCGGCAGGGGAGACGGCTACACCTTC,CAISVGRGDGYTF
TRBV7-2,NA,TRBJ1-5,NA,TGTGCCAGCAGCGCCGGGACGCGGGAGGCTCAGCCCCAGCATTTT,CASSAGTREAQPQHF
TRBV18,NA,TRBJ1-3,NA,TGTGCCAGCTCACCTATCCGACAGCGTACCTTCTCTGGAAACACCATATATTTT,CASSPIRQRTFSGNTIYF
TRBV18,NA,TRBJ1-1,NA,TGTGCCAGCTCACAGGGCAGGGGGAACACTGAAGCTTTCTTT,CASSQGRGNTEAFF
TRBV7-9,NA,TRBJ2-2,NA,TGTGCCAGCAGCCCCACCAGGAACACCGGGGAGCTGTTTTTT,CASSPTRNTGELFF
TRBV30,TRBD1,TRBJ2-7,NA,TGTGCCTGGAGTGTAGGGGACAGGGTCCACGAGCAGTACTTC,CAWSVGDRVHEQYF
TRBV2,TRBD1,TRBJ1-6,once,TGTGCCAGCAGCGCGGAGGGACAGAGAAATTCACCCCTCCACTTT,CASSAEGQRNSPLHF
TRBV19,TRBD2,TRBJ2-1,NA,TGTGCCAGTACGGGGGGCTCCTACAATGAGCAGTTCTTC,CASTGGSYNEQFF
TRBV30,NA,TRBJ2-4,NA,TGTGCCTGGAGTGTCAGTTTAGCCAAAAACATTCAGTACTTC,CAWSVSLAKNIQYF
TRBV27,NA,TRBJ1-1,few,TGTGCCAGCAGTTTTTCCGGGTCGAACACTGAAGCTTTCTTT,CASSFSGSNTEAFF
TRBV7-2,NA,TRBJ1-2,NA,TGTGCCAGCAGCCGAGGGTATGGCTACACCTTC,CASSRGYGYTF
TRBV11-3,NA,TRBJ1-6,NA,TGTGCCAGCAGCTTATCCCGGGGAGGGGATAATTCACCCCTCCACTTT,CASSLSRGGDNSPLHF
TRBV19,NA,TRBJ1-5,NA,TGTGCCAGTAGTCTACAGGGAAATCAGCCCCAGCATTTT,CASSLQGNQPQHF
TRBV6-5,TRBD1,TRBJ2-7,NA,TGTGCCAGCAGTAACCGGGACAGGTCTTACTACGAGCAGTACTTC,CASSNRDRSYYEQYF
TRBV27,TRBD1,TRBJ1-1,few,TGTGCCAGCAGAGGGAACAGGGGGGTTAAGAACACTGAAGCTTTCTTT,CASRGNRGVKNTEAFF
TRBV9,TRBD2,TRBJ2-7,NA,TGTGCCAGCAGCCCGGGGGGAACTTACGAGCAGTACTTC,CASSPGGTYEQYF
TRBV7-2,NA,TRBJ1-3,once,TGTGCCAGCAGCCTTGATAGGGGTTCCATATACTTT,CASSLDRGSIYF
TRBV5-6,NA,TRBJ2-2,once,TGTGCCAGCAGTACGGCGGCAGGGATGAACACCGGGGAGCTGTTTTTT,CASSTAAGMNTGELFF
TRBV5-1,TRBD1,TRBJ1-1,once,TGCGCCAGCAGCGTGAAACAGGGGGACACTGAAGCTTTCTTT,CASSVKQGDTEAFF
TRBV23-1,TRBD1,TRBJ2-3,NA,TGCGCCAGCACCCCCCCAACAGGGGGCTACGCAGATACGCAGTATTTT,CASTPPTGGYADTQYF
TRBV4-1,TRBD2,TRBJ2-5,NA,TGCGCCAGCAGCCAACTTCATATTAGCGGGGGGGTAAGGGAGACCCAGTACTTC,CASSQLHISGGVRETQYF
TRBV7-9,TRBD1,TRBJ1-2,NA,TGTGCCAGCAGCCGCGGGACAGCGGATCGGTATGGCTACACCTTC,CASSRGTADRYGYTF
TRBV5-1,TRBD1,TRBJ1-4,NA,TGCGCCAGCAGCTCCCGGACAGGGGGGAGTGAAAAACTGTTTTTT,CASSSRTGGSEKLFF
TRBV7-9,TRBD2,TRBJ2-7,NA,TGTGCCAGCAGCCCCACGCCGGGACTAGCGGCATACGAGCAGTACTTC,CASSPTPGLAAYEQYF